These T cell receptor beta chains were read from a single sample in a study of cytomegalovirus exposure and HLA in healthy donors. Only in-frame clones appear in the TCRdb table, and some are missing; sequencing was by immunoSEQ multiplex PCR. Of some 150,000 clones in the sample, around 88% were seen once. The material sequenced was PBMCs. Receptors originate from a woman under 30 in good health and CMV-seropositive. Both conserved end residues are part of each CDR3. Fields, in order: CDR3 length, J gene, D gene, V gene, clone size, CDR3 protein, CDR3 DNA. D genes are given only for firm matches. Clone sizes are given selectively: once, few, many, or a class where the clone is expanded.

CDR3 length: 17
J gene: TRBJ1-5
D gene: .
V gene: TRBV6-7
clone size: .
CDR3 protein: CASSSTFGQRRNQPQHF
CDR3 DNA: TGTGCCAGCAGTTCCACCTTTGGACAGAGAAGGAATCAGCCCCAGCATTTT

CDR3 length: 15
J gene: TRBJ2-7
D gene: .
V gene: TRBV13
clone size: .
CDR3 protein: CASSLQTGSTEEQYF
CDR3 DNA: TGTGCCAGCAGCTTACAAACGGGGTCAACAGAGGAGCAGTACTTC

CDR3 length: 17
J gene: TRBJ2-1
D gene: TRBD2
V gene: TRBV27
clone size: .
CDR3 protein: CASSLGTSGNLYNEQFF
CDR3 DNA: TGTGCCAGCAGTTTAGGCACTAGCGGGAATTTGTACAATGAGCAGTTCTTC

CDR3 length: 14
J gene: TRBJ1-5
D gene: TRBD1
V gene: TRBV30
clone size: .
CDR3 protein: CAWSSGTVNQPQHF
CDR3 DNA: TGTGCCTGGAGCTCCGGGACAGTCAATCAGCCCCAGCATTTT

CDR3 length: 13
J gene: TRBJ2-3
D gene: .
V gene: TRBV19
clone size: .
CDR3 protein: CATSPTRTDTQYF
CDR3 DNA: TGTGCCACCTCACCGACTAGGACAGATACGCAGTATTTT

CDR3 length: 15
J gene: TRBJ1-4
D gene: .
V gene: TRBV6-6
clone size: .
CDR3 protein: CASSGTGVTNEKLFF
CDR3 DNA: TGTGCCAGCAGCGGAACAGGTGTGACTAATGAAAAACTGTTTTTT

CDR3 length: 15
J gene: TRBJ2-2
D gene: TRBD2
V gene: TRBV28
clone size: .
CDR3 protein: CASSPGLAGTGELFF
CDR3 DNA: TGTGCCAGCAGCCCAGGACTAGCGGGGACCGGGGAGCTGTTTTTT

CDR3 length: 14
J gene: TRBJ2-1
D gene: .
V gene: TRBV5-6
clone size: .
CDR3 protein: CASSLDIRVNEQFF
CDR3 DNA: TGTGCCAGCAGCTTGGACATCAGGGTGAATGAGCAGTTCTTC

CDR3 length: 14
J gene: TRBJ2-1
D gene: TRBD2
V gene: TRBV10-3
clone size: .
CDR3 protein: CAIRSTGGDNEQFF
CDR3 DNA: TGTGCCATCAGATCTACGGGAGGGGATAATGAGCAGTTCTTC

CDR3 length: 14
J gene: TRBJ1-1
D gene: .
V gene: TRBV6-5
clone size: .
CDR3 protein: CASSYAITGTEAFF
CDR3 DNA: TGTGCCAGCAGTTACGCCATTACGGGCACTGAAGCTTTCTTT

CDR3 length: 15
J gene: TRBJ2-1
D gene: TRBD1
V gene: TRBV5-1
clone size: .
CDR3 protein: CASSLSGQGSNEQFF
CDR3 DNA: TGCGCCAGCAGCTTGTCGGGACAGGGTTCCAATGAGCAGTTCTTC

CDR3 length: 14
J gene: TRBJ1-2
D gene: .
V gene: TRBV6-5
clone size: few
CDR3 protein: CASGGGENNYGYTF
CDR3 DNA: TGTGCCAGCGGCGGGGGCGAAAATAACTATGGCTACACCTTC

CDR3 length: 15
J gene: TRBJ2-1
D gene: .
V gene: TRBV19
clone size: .
CDR3 protein: CASSMGAGSYNEQFF
CDR3 DNA: TGTGCCAGTAGTATGGGAGCGGGCTCCTACAATGAGCAGTTCTTC

CDR3 length: 18
J gene: TRBJ2-6
D gene: TRBD1
V gene: TRBV2
clone size: .
CDR3 protein: CASSDGQGRRSGANVLTF
CDR3 DNA: TGTGCCAGCAGTGATGGACAGGGCCGAAGATCTGGGGCCAACGTCCTGACTTTC

CDR3 length: 12
J gene: TRBJ1-2
D gene: .
V gene: TRBV5-6
clone size: .
CDR3 protein: CASSSVVYGYTF
CDR3 DNA: TGTGCCAGCAGCTCAGTGGTCTATGGCTACACCTTC

CDR3 length: 14
J gene: TRBJ2-1
D gene: .
V gene: TRBV4-1
clone size: once
CDR3 protein: CASSDPETYNEQFF
CDR3 DNA: TGCGCCAGCAGCGACCCGGAGACCTACAATGAGCAGTTCTTC

CDR3 length: 15
J gene: TRBJ1-1
D gene: TRBD1
V gene: TRBV11-2
clone size: .
CDR3 protein: CASSPLTGVNTEAFF
CDR3 DNA: TGTGCCAGCAGCCCCTTGACAGGGGTAAACACTGAAGCTTTCTTT

CDR3 length: 16
J gene: TRBJ2-2
D gene: TRBD1
V gene: TRBV4-2
clone size: .
CDR3 protein: CASSQDLRQGGGELFF
CDR3 DNA: TGTGCCAGCAGCCAAGATTTGAGACAGGGCGGCGGGGAGCTGTTTTTT

CDR3 length: 13
J gene: TRBJ2-7
D gene: TRBD1
V gene: TRBV6-5
clone size: .
CDR3 protein: CASREQGLYEQYF
CDR3 DNA: TGTGCCAGCAGAGAACAGGGGTTATACGAGCAGTACTTC

CDR3 length: 15
J gene: TRBJ1-1
D gene: .
V gene: TRBV28
clone size: .
CDR3 protein: CASSSRQGVETEAFF
CDR3 DNA: TGTGCCAGCAGTTCGCGGCAAGGGGTGGAAACTGAAGCTTTCTTT

CDR3 length: 14
J gene: TRBJ1-1
D gene: .
V gene: TRBV19
clone size: .
CDR3 protein: CASSIAGLNTEAFF
CDR3 DNA: TGTGCCAGTAGTATTGCAGGGTTGAACACTGAAGCTTTCTTT

CDR3 length: 13
J gene: TRBJ1-6
D gene: .
V gene: TRBV9
clone size: once
CDR3 protein: CASSAFPGSPLHF
CDR3 DNA: TGTGCCAGCAGCGCCTTCCCGGGATCACCCCTCCACTTT

CDR3 length: 15
J gene: TRBJ1-2
D gene: TRBD1
V gene: TRBV27
clone size: .
CDR3 protein: CASSAWDSGNYGYTF
CDR3 DNA: TGTGCCAGCAGTGCCTGGGACAGTGGGAACTATGGCTACACCTTC

CDR3 length: 12
J gene: TRBJ2-3
D gene: .
V gene: TRBV15
clone size: .
CDR3 protein: CATAGATDTQYF
CDR3 DNA: TGTGCCACCGCTGGAGCTACAGATACGCAGTATTTT

CDR3 length: 16
J gene: TRBJ1-2
D gene: TRBD1
V gene: TRBV14
clone size: .
CDR3 protein: CASSQLRQAGGYGYTF
CDR3 DNA: TGTGCCAGCAGCCAACTACGACAGGCAGGGGGCTATGGCTACACCTTC

CDR3 length: 13
J gene: TRBJ1-1
D gene: .
V gene: TRBV6-1
clone size: .
CDR3 protein: CASIELMNTEAFF
CDR3 DNA: TGTGCCAGCATCGAGCTCATGAACACTGAAGCTTTCTTT

CDR3 length: 14
J gene: TRBJ2-3
D gene: .
V gene: TRBV11-2
clone size: .
CDR3 protein: CASSLGGVIAPQYF
CDR3 DNA: TGTGCCAGCAGCCTGGGGGGTGTTATAGCTCCGCAGTATTTT

CDR3 length: 11
J gene: TRBJ2-1
D gene: .
V gene: TRBV5-4
clone size: .
CDR3 protein: CASSLSTEQFF
CDR3 DNA: TGTGCCAGCAGCTTGAGCACTGAGCAGTTCTTC

CDR3 length: 11
J gene: TRBJ1-2
D gene: TRBD1
V gene: TRBV29-1
clone size: few
CDR3 protein: CSVFRSGTAAF
CDR3 DNA: TGCAGCGTCTTTCGTTCCGGGACAGCAGCTTTC

CDR3 length: 13
J gene: TRBJ2-7
D gene: .
V gene: TRBV5-1
clone size: once
CDR3 protein: CASRALRNYEQYF
CDR3 DNA: TGCGCCAGCAGAGCTTTACGAAACTACGAGCAGTACTTC

CDR3 length: 16
J gene: TRBJ2-3
D gene: TRBD2
V gene: TRBV7-2
clone size: .
CDR3 protein: CASSLIAGGESDTQYF
CDR3 DNA: TGTGCCAGCAGCCTCATAGCGGGGGGTGAATCAGATACGCAGTATTTT

CDR3 length: 15
J gene: TRBJ2-7
D gene: TRBD1
V gene: TRBV25-1
clone size: .
CDR3 protein: CASSATPGQEQKQYF
CDR3 DNA: TGTGCCAGCAGTGCCACTCCGGGACAGGAACAAAAGCAGTACTTC

CDR3 length: 14
J gene: TRBJ1-2
D gene: TRBD1
V gene: TRBV11-3
clone size: .
CDR3 protein: CASSLDGTGNGYTF
CDR3 DNA: TGTGCCAGCAGCTTAGACGGGACAGGGAATGGCTACACCTTC

CDR3 length: 14
J gene: TRBJ1-3
D gene: .
V gene: TRBV28
clone size: .
CDR3 protein: CASSLGLAGNTIYF
CDR3 DNA: TGTGCCAGCAGTTTAGGGTTAGCGGGAAACACCATATATTTT

CDR3 length: 14
J gene: TRBJ2-3
D gene: .
V gene: TRBV27
clone size: .
CDR3 protein: CASSPRLVEDTQYF
CDR3 DNA: TGTGCCAGCAGCCCCCGGCTAGTTGAAGATACGCAGTATTTT

CDR3 length: 13
J gene: TRBJ1-1
D gene: .
V gene: TRBV25-1
clone size: .
CDR3 protein: CASIGPGNTEAFF
CDR3 DNA: TGTGCCAGCATCGGTCCGGGAAACACTGAAGCTTTCTTT

CDR3 length: 15
J gene: TRBJ1-5
D gene: .
V gene: TRBV19
clone size: .
CDR3 protein: CASRGGQGFTQPQHF
CDR3 DNA: TGTGCCAGTAGAGGTGGGCAGGGGTTTACTCAGCCCCAGCATTTT

CDR3 length: 11
J gene: TRBJ2-5
D gene: .
V gene: TRBV30
clone size: .
CDR3 protein: CAWRKAETQYF
CDR3 DNA: TGTGCCTGGAGGAAAGCAGAGACCCAGTACTTC

CDR3 length: 13
J gene: TRBJ1-5
D gene: .
V gene: TRBV6-5
clone size: .
CDR3 protein: CASRTDSNQPQHF
CDR3 DNA: TGTGCCAGCAGGACAGATAGCAATCAGCCCCAGCATTTT

CDR3 length: 12
J gene: TRBJ1-2
D gene: .
V gene: TRBV5-1
clone size: .
CDR3 protein: CASSLRGDGYTF
CDR3 DNA: TGCGCCAGCAGCTTGCGGGGGGATGGCTACACCTTC

CDR3 length: 15
J gene: TRBJ1-4
D gene: .
V gene: TRBV4-1
clone size: .
CDR3 protein: CASSQEKLLNEKLFF
CDR3 DNA: TGCGCCAGCAGCCAAGAAAAGCTCCTAAACGAAAAACTGTTTTTT

CDR3 length: 14
J gene: TRBJ1-2
D gene: TRBD1
V gene: TRBV5-4
clone size: .
CDR3 protein: CASSLRGQAYGYTF
CDR3 DNA: TGTGCCAGCAGCTTGCGTGGACAGGCTTATGGCTACACCTTC